The 23 T cell receptor beta chains reported below all come from one sample, sequenced in a study of blood T cell repertoires in COVID-19. Profiling relied on immunoSEQ multiplex PCR, and the TCRdb table lists in-frame clones only, not all of them. The sample holds roughly 28,000 clones, about 80% seen once. The source material was peripheral blood. The receptors were sampled from a man older than 75 with active or convalescent COVID-19.

The chain is built from TRBV2 and TRBJ2-1; maybe TRBD2 (5 bases). Germline V gene lookup returns CDR1 SNHLY and CDR2 FYNNEI. This CDR3 has 12 amino acids. V lost 7 bases to trimming and J lost 4 bases, with 8 bases between them. The CDR3 loop reads CASNDYYNEQFF. For the CDR3, the DNA is TGTGCCAGCAACGACTATTACAATGAGCAGTTCTTC. Based on the CDR3 plus reference TRBV2 and TRBJ2-1, the full variable domain is EPEVTQTPSHQVTQMGQEVILRCVPISNHLYFYWYRQILGQKVEFLVSFYNNEISEKSEIFDDQFSVERPDGSNFTLKIRSTKLEDSAMYFCASNDYYNEQFFGPGTRLTVL.

The CDR3, as DNA: TGTGCCAGTAGTAGGGCTAGCGGGAATAGTGAGCAGTTCTTC. Its protein is CASSRASGNSEQFF. The chain uses TRBV19 and TRBJ2-1; TRBD2 matches 9 bases. This CDR3 has 14 residues. The V segment lost 4 bases and the J segment 9 bases; nucleotides outside the gene matches: 7. CDR1 LNHDA and CDR2 SQIVND come from the germline V gene (reference sequence).

This chain joins TRBV15 and TRBJ2-7; 8 nucleotides match TRBD1. V lost 3 bases, J lost 4 bases, and 8 bases stayed unmatched. The CDR3 is 15 amino acids. Germline V gives CDR1 LNHNV, CDR2 YYDKDF (reference sequence). As DNA, the CDR3 is TGTGCCACCAGCAGTGGGACAGGAGGTCTGTACGAGCAGTACTTC. Translated, it gives CATSSGTGGLYEQYF.

CDR3 sequence: CASSATDRVGYTF. CDR3 DNA sequence: TGTGCCAGCAGTGCAACGGACAGGGTTGGCTACACCTTC. The rearrangement uses TRBV2 and TRBJ1-2; TRBD1 agrees at 8 bases. The germline gives CDR1 SNHLY, CDR2 FYNNEI. V lost 4 bases, J lost 7 bases, and 5 bases stayed unmatched. The CDR3 contains 13 residues.

The chain has TRBV20-1 and TRBJ1-2, with D perhaps matching TRBD1 (6 bases). The CDR3 sequence is 10 residues long. CDR1 and CDR2 (germline): DFQATT, SNEGSKA (reference sequence). This chain's CDR3 is CRAAGVGYTF. For the CDR3, the DNA is TGCAGGGCGGCAGGGGTTGGCTACACCTTC.

The chain combines TRBV19 with TRBJ2-1; D is ambiguous. This CDR3 has 15 amino acids. V was clipped by 5 bases and J by 0 bases, with 11 bases between them. Germline-derived CDR1 and CDR2 are LNHDA and SQIVND (reference sequence). The CDR3 DNA follows: TGTGCCAGTAGTCCCCCCCCCAGCTCCTACAATGAGCAGTTCTTC. This codes for CASSPPPSSYNEQFF.

The rearrangement joins TRBV6-1 to TRBJ1-5; TRBD1 matches 8 bases. The length of the CDR3 is 14 residues. V lost 3 bases to trimming and J lost 7 bases; unmatched junction nucleotides: 5. From germline, CDR1 is MNHNS and CDR2 SASEGT. CDR3 nucleotides: TGTGCCAGCAGTGACAGGGGGCGCGGACAGCCCCAGCATTTT. The encoded protein is CASSDRGRGQPQHF.

The V and J genes are TRBV4-1 and TRBJ2-1; 11 nucleotides match TRBD2. This CDR3 has 17 residues. V dropped 4 bases and J dropped 0; count of bases not matched to a gene: 5. From germline, CDR1 is MGHRA and CDR2 YSYEKL. This chain's CDR3 is CASSRGTSGSSYNEQFF. Written as DNA, the CDR3 is TGCGCCAGCAGCCGAGGAACTAGCGGGAGCTCCTACAATGAGCAGTTCTTC.

The chain couples TRBV6-4 to TRBJ1-2; D may be TRBD1 (6 bases). Germline assignment: CDR1 MRHNA and CDR2 SNTAGT. Trimming shortened V by 7 bases and J by 7 bases, and 19 bases separated the two germline ends. The CDR3 has 14 amino acids. The CDR3 DNA sequence: TGTGCCAGCACCCCAGAACAGGGTTGGGGTGGCTACACCTTC. The encoded protein is CASTPEQGWGGYTF.

The chain recombines TRBV5-5 with TRBJ2-1; D is uncertain. In germline, CDR1 is SGHKS, CDR2 YYEKEE (reference sequence). The CDR3 runs 13 residues. Trimming took 0 bases from V and 4 from J, leaving 5 bases between them. As DNA, the CDR3 is TGTGCCAGCAGCTTGGGACTTTACAATGAGCAGTTCTTC. The encoded protein is CASSLGLYNEQFF.

This chain joins TRBV11-2 and TRBJ2-4; unclear D gene. Germline V gives CDR1 SGHAT, CDR2 FQNNGV. With 2 bases removed from V and 9 bases from J, the gap between germline ends came to 20 bases. The CDR3 sequence is 16 residues long. CDR3 nucleotides: TGTGCCAGCAGCTTAAGAGTGGCGGTAGAGGCTGGCATTCAGTACTTC. It translates to CASSLRVAVEAGIQYF.

This clone was detected only a few times. The CDR3 DNA follows: TGTGCCAGCAGTGTTGTGGGACTAGGCGAGCAGTTCTTC. This codes for CASSVVGLGEQFF. This rearrangement joins TRBV25-1 to TRBJ2-1, with 8 bases identical to TRBD2. Trimming removed 4 bases from V and 10 bases from J; junction bases left unmatched: 6. There are 13 residues in the CDR3. Germline V CDR1 and CDR2: MGHDK, SYGVNS.

The CDR3 reads CASSPDGGGRADTQYF. The CDR3 DNA follows: TGCGCCAGCAGCCCCGATGGTGGCGGGCGAGCAGATACGCAGTATTTT. The chain recombines TRBV5-1 with TRBJ2-3; tentative D call: TRBD2 (5 bases). This CDR3 has 16 amino acids. Germline assignment: CDR1 SGHRS and CDR2 YFSETQ. V lost 4 bases and J 4 bases, leaving 19 bases between the germline ends.

This clone was seen once. V gene TRBV28 combines with J gene TRBJ2-3, with 7 bases fitting TRBD2. V shed 6 bases, J shed 5 bases, and the junction held 14 bases outside the gene matches. The CDR3 sequence is 16 residues long. Germline lookup yields CDR1 MDHEN and CDR2 SYDVKM. The CDR3 nucleotides read TGTGCCAGCAGATCGGAGAGGGAGGGATTTGGAGATACGCAGTATTTT. Translating gives CASRSEREGFGDTQYF. The full variable domain, rest sourced from reference TRBV28 and TRBJ2-3, is DVKVTQSSRYLVKRTGEKVFLECVQDMDHENMFWYRQDPGLGLRLIYFSYDVKMKEKGDIPEGYSVSREKKERFSLILESASTNQTSMYLCASRSEREGFGDTQYFGPGTRLTVL.

The chain is built from TRBV5-4 and TRBJ1-1, with a possible D match to TRBD1 (5 bases). Trimming removed 3 bases from V and 1 base from J, with 10 bases in between. Germline CDR1 reads SGHNT; CDR2 reads YYREEE (reference sequence). CDR3 size: 14 residues. In nucleotides, the CDR3 is TGTGCCAGCAGCTGGGGGGGTAGGAACACTGAAGCTTTCTTT. Translating gives CASSWGGRNTEAFF. Based on the CDR3 plus reference TRBV5-4 and TRBJ1-1, the full variable domain is ETGVTQSPTHLIKTRGQQVTLRCSSQSGHNTVSWYQQALGQGPQFIFQYYREEENGRGNFPPRFSGLQFPNYSSELNVNALELDDSALYLCASSWGGRNTEAFFGQGTRLTVV.

This clone was recorded a few times. J is TRBJ2-1 and V is TRBV25-1, with TRBD1 as a possible D gene (5 bases). The CDR3 sequence is 17 residues long. Germline CDR1 reads MGHDK; CDR2 reads SYGVNS. Trimming removed 3 bases at V and 6 bases at J, with 21 bases between. In DNA form, the CDR3 reads TGTGCCAGCAGTGATCTCCCCCTGGGGCGGTTTACCAATGAGCAGTTCTTC. Its translation is CASSDLPLGRFTNEQFF.

This clone was observed a handful of times. The chain links TRBV4-2 to TRBJ1-2; 12 nucleotides match TRBD1. Germline trimming cut 6 bases from V and 2 bases from J; bases unmatched to any gene: 4. The CDR3 runs to 15 residues. The V gene's germline CDR1 is LGHNA and CDR2 YNFKEQ. CDR3 residues: CASRPGTGGNYGYTF. The CDR3 nucleotides read TGTGCCAGCAGACCCGGGACAGGGGGCAACTATGGCTACACCTTC.

Note on this clone: An end of the junction does not agree with germline; a read error may underlie this. V gene TRBV27 combines with J gene TRBJ2-3, with TRBD1 identical over 11 bases. CDR3 length: 15 amino acids. Germline V CDR1 and CDR2: MNHEY, SMNVEV (reference sequence). CDR3 loop: CASSTWTGGTDAQYF. Here the CDR3 DNA reads TGTGCCAGCAGTACCTGGACAGGGGGCACAGATGCGCAGTATTTT.

The chain carries TRBV9 and TRBJ2-3, with no clear D. The CDR3 runs 13 residues. V lost 0 bases and J 14 bases, leaving 16 bases between the germline ends. Germline lookup yields CDR1 SGDLS and CDR2 YYNGEE. CDR3 DNA sequence: TGTGCCAGCAGCGTAGCTACGTTCAATCCCCGGTATTTT. Translating gives CASSVATFNPRYF.

The chain recombines TRBV2 with TRBJ2-2; maybe TRBD1 (5 bases). Germline assignment: CDR1 SNHLY and CDR2 FYNNEI. The V and J ends lost 4 bases and 3 bases respectively, with 12 bases between them. The CDR3 runs to 15 residues. Here the CDR3 DNA reads TGTGCCAGCAGTGTCGAGACAGCCCACACCGGGGAGCTGTTTTTT. The encoded protein is CASSVETAHTGELFF.

In its sample, this clone is medium-sized. This rearrangement joins TRBV7-6 to TRBJ2-7; tentatively, D is TRBD2 (7 bases). CDR1 and CDR2 (germline): SGHVS, FNYEAQ. This CDR3 has 15 residues. V lost 7 bases and J lost 2, with 18 bases in between. The DNA for the CDR3 is TGTGCCAGCAACAGTAGGGGGGGCTTAACCTACGAGCAGTACTTC. Its translation is CASNSRGGLTYEQYF.

V usage is TRBV6-4 and J usage is TRBJ2-3; no reliable D call. Trimming cost V 0 bases and J 2 bases, with 9 bases left between them. Germline CDR1 reads MRHNA; CDR2 reads SNTAGT. CDR3 length equals 15 residues. CDR3 bases: TGTGCCAGCAGTGACTCGGGCAGCCCCACAGATACGCAGTATTTT. This codes for CASSDSGSPTDTQYF.

V and J are TRBV6-4 and TRBJ1-1, with no clear D. With 8 bases removed from V and 0 bases from J, the gap between germline ends came to 10 bases. CDR3 size: 13 residues. Germline lookup yields CDR1 MRHNA and CDR2 SNTAGT. The CDR3 DNA sequence: TGTGCCAGCCGGGAACATCTGAACACTGAAGCTTTCTTT. As protein: CASREHLNTEAFF.